This TCR beta chain was retrieved from a study of blood T cell repertoires in COVID-19. A few counts support this clone. Assay: immunoSEQ multiplex PCR; the TCRdb copy retains only in-frame clones and omits some. The sample consists of about 27,000 clones, more than 75% of them appearing once. Trimming took 6 bases from V and 3 from J, leaving 15 bases between them. Looked up from germline, CDR1 is MDHEN and CDR2 is SYDVKM. This CDR3 has 15 amino acids. The chain has TRBV28 and TRBJ1-5, with a tentative D call TRBD1 (5 bases). Sequencing used peripheral blood. This TCR was recovered from a man aged 45 to 65 with active COVID-19. CDR3 coding DNA: TGTGCCAGCAGCCTACTTGGGGGGATCAATCAGCCCCAGCATTTT. Protein product: CASSLLGGINQPQHF.